This paragraph covers one T cell receptor beta chain sequence. No antigen is known for it. The data derive from a study of shared clonotypes between healthy human individuals. The CD4+ fraction was divided into a CD45RA+ naive subset and a CD45RA-negative memory subset. General study results and limits: Unshared clonotypes carried lower generation probabilities than those common to all four donors. What naive subsets generally showed was a larger estimated richness than memory subsets showed.

Profiled with immunoSEQ multiplex PCR; TCRdb holds only in-frame clones, not every one. Of 2 million to 2.5 million clones listed, roughly 92% are singletons. Germline V lookup: CDR1 MNHEY, CDR2 SMNVEV (reference sequence). CDR3 length: 19 amino acids. V shed 4 bases and J 3 bases; nucleotides not matched to a gene: 14. This clonotype was obtained from a man aged 18 to 29 in good health. Some clones in this sample may be carry-over from other donors' samples. The chain combines TRBV27 with TRBJ2-2, with TRBD2 matching over 10 bases. Sequencing was done on a sample of naive CD4+ T cells from PBMCs. Subset in this sample: CD45RA+ positively selected. The CDR3 here is CASSSYSGRSRSDTGELFF. The CDR3 DNA follows: TGTGCCAGCAGTTCGTATAGCGGGAGGTCTCGTTCGGACACCGGGGAGCTGTTTTTT.